This T cell receptor beta chain was documented in a study of blood T cells in healthy people across ages. The study's findings and limits: PBMC samples, being unsorted, prevented any conclusive comparison of naive and antigen-experienced cells. Diversity of TCR beta per million T cells declined in a roughly linear way with age.

The CDR3 runs to 15 residues. The J segment lost 5 bases and the V segment lost 2 bases, leaving 4 bases of the junction unmatched. CDR1 and CDR2 (germline): MNHEY, SMNVEV (reference sequence). The donors, all healthy, were Caucasians living in Russia, aged about 6 to 100. Sample-barcoded 5' priming and a J-beta primer mix drove a second PCR of about 6 to 12 cycles. Tagging of each cDNA molecule was performed by a template-switch adaptor with 12 random nucleotides. TCRdb itself ran the 5' RACE reads through MiXCR, one entry per CDR3 protein. The sample contains 850,000 to 950,000 distinct CDR3 sequences, around 26% of which appear only once. There are many counts of this clonotype. Its antigen is not known.

The TCR was taken from an elderly woman in good health. The chain recombines TRBV27 with TRBJ2-7, with 12 bases aligning to TRBD1. The source material was blood. Written as DNA, the CDR3 is TGTGCCAGCAGTTTAAAGGGACAGGGGGCACACGAGCAGTACTTC. It encodes CASSLKGQGAHEQYF.